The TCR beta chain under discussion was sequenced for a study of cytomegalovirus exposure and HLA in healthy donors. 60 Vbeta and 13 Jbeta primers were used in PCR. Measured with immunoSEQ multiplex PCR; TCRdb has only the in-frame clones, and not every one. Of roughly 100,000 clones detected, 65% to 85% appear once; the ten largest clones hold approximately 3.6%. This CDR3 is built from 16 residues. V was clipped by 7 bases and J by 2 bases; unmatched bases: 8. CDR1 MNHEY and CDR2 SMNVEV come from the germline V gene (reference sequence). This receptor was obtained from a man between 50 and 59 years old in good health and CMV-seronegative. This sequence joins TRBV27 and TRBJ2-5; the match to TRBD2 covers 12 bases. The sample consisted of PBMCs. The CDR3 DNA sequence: TGTGCCAGCATTCCGCTAGCGGGAGGGTCTCAAGAGACCCAGTACTTC. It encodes CASIPLAGGSQETQYF.